The entry that follows covers one T cell receptor beta chain sequence. The data were obtained in a study of blood T cell repertoires in COVID-19. Study in general: Spain, Italy and the United States supplied samples that represented acute and convalescent COVID-19. Sample material is recorded as cDNA or gDNA derived from T cells, B-cell-depleted T cells, or PBMCs.

The cohort comprised adults aged roughly 18 to 90 years residing in 20 to 25 US areas. Participants' reported clinical history set cohort assignment. Germline CDR1 is ENHRY and CDR2 is SYGVKD. V shed 0 bases and J 3 bases; nucleotides not matched to a gene: 7. The CDR3 is 16 residues long. Clones were read by immunoSEQ multiplex PCR, and TCRdb kept only the in-frame ones, dropping some. The sample lists 470,000 or so clones; 70% to 90% were seen once. This chain uses TRBV10-3 with TRBJ2-5; 7 positions agree with TRBD2. The sequenced sample consisted of PBMCs or T cells enriched from blood (not recorded which). This clonotype was obtained from a woman aged 18-30 years with acute COVID-19. The DNA of the CDR3 is TGTGCCATCAGTGAGTCGAGCGGGACTGGAAAAGAGACCCAGTACTTC. This sequence encodes CAISESSGTGKETQYF.